Sequencing of this TCR beta chain was carried out in a study of post-analysis software for immune sequencing data. Notes on the study in general: The five TRBV segments detected at higher frequency in patients than in controls included TRBV5-6, TRBV5-1 and TRBV20-1. By F measure, samples from a shared preparation batch strongly co-clustered. Normalized Chao1 diversity in multiple sclerosis patients fell significantly below that of controls.

This CDR3 comprises 15 residues. Looked up from germline, CDR1 is SGHVS and CDR2 is FNYEAQ. Trimming removed 5 bases at V and 6 bases at J, with 20 bases between. The authors incorporated unique molecular identifiers into the TCR beta cDNA libraries. There were about 1 to 10 million T cells, and about 500,000 cDNA molecules came from them. TCRdb processed the PCR reads anew with MiXCR; each CDR3 protein has one entry. The data show about 430,000 distinct CDR3 sequences, 30% to 40% seen once. This clonotype showed up just a few times. Its antigen is still unknown. The genes are TRBV7-6 and TRBJ2-7; the D is unclear. The TCR was taken from a girl aged 2 to 10 with multiple sclerosis. Sequenced sample: blood. The CDR3 loop is CASSLSESLGLEQYF. As DNA, the CDR3 is TGTGCCAGCAGCCTGTCGGAGTCCCTAGGTCTCGAGCAGTACTTC.